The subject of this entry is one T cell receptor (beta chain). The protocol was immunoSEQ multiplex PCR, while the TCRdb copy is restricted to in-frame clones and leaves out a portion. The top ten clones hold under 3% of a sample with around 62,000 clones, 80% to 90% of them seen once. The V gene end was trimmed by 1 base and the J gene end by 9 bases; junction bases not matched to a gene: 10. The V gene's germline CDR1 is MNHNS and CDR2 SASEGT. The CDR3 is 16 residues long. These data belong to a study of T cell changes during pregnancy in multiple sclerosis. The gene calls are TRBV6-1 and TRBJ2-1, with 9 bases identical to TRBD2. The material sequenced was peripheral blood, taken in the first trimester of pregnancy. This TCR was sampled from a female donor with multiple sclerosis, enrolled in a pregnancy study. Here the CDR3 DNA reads TGTGCCAGCAGTGAAGTCTGGCGGGGGGGCTTAAGTGAGCAGTTCTTC. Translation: CASSEVWRGGLSEQFF.